A selection of T cell receptor beta chains follows, all from one sample in a study of human T cells and chemical hapten exposure. Using its own MiXCR run on the RACE reads, TCRdb lists one record per CDR3 protein. The table has 75,000 to 100,000 distinct CDR3 sequences, around 12% seen once. Sequencing used whole blood, obtained in connection with sensitization to the hapten diphenylcyclopropenone (DPC). Source of these receptors: a woman aged 40 to 55 with alopecia areata. Some clones in this sample may be carry-over from other donors' samples. Each CDR3 is given with its conserved first and last residue. The order of the fields is D gene, J gene, clone size, V gene, CDR3 DNA, CDR3 protein. The D gene is left open where the match is weak. Rows may omit the clone size; those that give it use once, few, many or a size class.

>.|TRBJ2-5|few|TRBV11-2
TGTGCCAGCAGCTTGCCCCTTGACGACCTTGACCCTCGGAAGACCCAGTACTTC
CASSLPLDDLDPRKTQYF
>TRBD1|TRBJ1-2|many|TRBV20-1
TGCAGTGCTAGATACCCCGGGACAGAATATGGCTACACCTTC
CSARYPGTEYGYTF
>.|TRBJ2-4|few|TRBV11-2
TGTGCCAGCCGGGCTCCTAGCGTACTTCCTCGGGCCAAAAACATTCAGTACTTC
CASRAPSVLPRAKNIQYF
>.|TRBJ1-6|few|TRBV27
TGTGCCAGCAGTTTTCAGGGGACCGGGAGTTCACCCCTCCACTTT
CASSFQGTGSSPLHF
>.|TRBJ2-3|once|TRBV7-2
TGTGCCAGCAGCTTAACTCCGGGACGTCCAGATACGCAGTATTTT
CASSLTPGRPDTQYF
>.|TRBJ2-3|many|TRBV11-2
TGTGCCAGCAGCTTACGTCGAGGAGCTTTCGGCACAGATACGCAGTATTTT
CASSLRRGAFGTDTQYF
>TRBD2|TRBJ2-3|.|TRBV9
TGTGCCAGCAGCGTAGGACTAGCTGAAGTAGATACGCAGTATTTT
CASSVGLAEVDTQYF
>.|TRBJ2-1|many|TRBV7-3
TGTGCCAGCAGCCTCAACTCTTTCTCCTCCTACAATGAGCAGTTCTTC
CASSLNSFSSYNEQFF
>TRBD2|TRBJ2-3|few|TRBV5-1
TGCGCCAGCAGCGGGGGGACTAGCGGTCCCACAGATACGCAGTATTTT
CASSGGTSGPTDTQYF
>.|TRBJ1-1|.|TRBV12-3/TRBV12-4
TGTGCCAGCAGGGTTACCTGGGGCACTGAAGCTTTCTTT
CASRVTWGTEAFF
>TRBD2|TRBJ2-7|.|TRBV29-1
TGCAGCGCCGCCGTGGGACTAGCGGAATACGAGCAGTACTTC
CSAAVGLAEYEQYF
>TRBD2|TRBJ2-1|.|TRBV30
TGTGCCTGGAGTGTAATGGCTAGCGGGAGGATGGGGTACAATGAGCAGTTCTTC
CAWSVMASGRMGYNEQFF
>TRBD2|TRBJ2-7|few|TRBV28
TGTGCCAGCAGTTTCCATCTAGCGGTTTTATCCTACGAGCAGTACTTC
CASSFHLAVLSYEQYF
>.|TRBJ2-5|many|TRBV18
TGTGCCAGCTCACCCCAAACAAGGGTACAAGAGACCCAGTACTTC
CASSPQTRVQETQYF
>.|TRBJ2-1|.|TRBV18
TGTGCCAGCTCACCAGCAAGAGGGATTTGGGATGAGCAGTTCTTC
CASSPARGIWDEQFF
>TRBD1|TRBJ1-5|.|TRBV7-2
TGTGCCAGCAGCTCCGACAGGGACGGGCCCCAGCATTTT
CASSSDRDGPQHF
>.|TRBJ2-1|few|TRBV29-1
TGCAGCGTTGAATGGTCTGTGATCTCCTACAATGAGCAGTTCTTC
CSVEWSVISYNEQFF
>TRBD1|TRBJ1-2|.|TRBV18
TGTGCCAGCTCACCTGTGGATGGACAGGGGGTCGCCCACACCTTC
CASSPVDGQGVAHTF
>.|TRBJ2-7|.|TRBV11-3
TGTGCCAGCAGCTTAGGAGGCGATGGTGGCTACGAGCAGTACTTC
CASSLGGDGGYEQYF
>.|TRBJ2-3|.|TRBV27
TGTGCCAGCAGTTTATCGTATAGCACAGATACGCAGTATTTT
CASSLSYSTDTQYF
>TRBD1|TRBJ2-7|few|TRBV4-3
TGCGCCAGCAGCCCCGGACAGGGCAAAAGCTCCTACGAGCAGTACTTC
CASSPGQGKSSYEQYF
>TRBD1|TRBJ1-5|.|TRBV5-1
TGCGCCAGCAGCCCGGGACAGGGGGCCAATCAGCCCCAGCATTTT
CASSPGQGANQPQHF
>.|TRBJ1-5|many|TRBV11-2
TGTGCCAGCAGCTTAGCGGGGGATAGCAATCAGCCCCAGCATTTT
CASSLAGDSNQPQHF
>.|TRBJ2-2|many|TRBV24-1
TGTGCCACCCATCGGGCCCAGAACACCGGGGAGCTGTTTTTT
CATHRAQNTGELFF
>.|TRBJ2-3|few|TRBV28
TGTGCCAGCAGTTCCCCTGGCGGGGCGCGGACAGATACGCAGTATTTT
CASSSPGGARTDTQYF
>.|TRBJ1-1|.|TRBV29-1
TGCAGCTCCACCGCTAATCTTAACTCGAACACTGAAGCTTTCTTT
CSSTANLNSNTEAFF
>.|TRBJ1-5|few|TRBV19
TGTGCCAGTAGTATAGATGGCTTCTCCAGGGGTAGCAATCAGCCCCAGCATTTT
CASSIDGFSRGSNQPQHF
>TRBD1|TRBJ2-4|many|TRBV29-1
TGCAGCGTATCTACAGGGGGCAACATTCAGTACTTC
CSVSTGGNIQYF
>TRBD1|TRBJ2-2|few|TRBV7-6
TGTGCCAGCAGCCCACCACAGGGGGCGCCGGGCACCGGGGAGCTGTTTTTT
CASSPPQGAPGTGELFF
>TRBD1|TRBJ2-2|.|TRBV20-1
TGCAGTGCTCCGGACAGGGGGGGCCCCACCGGGGAGCTGTTTTTT
CSAPDRGGPTGELFF
>.|TRBJ1-2|many|TRBV18
TGTGCCAGCTCACCACAGAACAGTCAAAACTATGGCTACACCTTC
CASSPQNSQNYGYTF
>.|TRBJ1-1|.|TRBV29-1
TGCAGCGCCGGGACTTCCGAGGCTGAAGCTTTCTTT
CSAGTSEAEAFF
>TRBD1|TRBJ2-5|.|TRBV7-2
TGTGCCAGCAGCTTAGCGAATGGTCAGGGGGAAGAGACCCAGTACTTC
CASSLANGQGEETQYF
>TRBD2|TRBJ2-5|few|TRBV7-2
TGTGCCAGCAGCCCGGGAGGGCTAGCGGAGACCCAGTACTTC
CASSPGGLAETQYF
>.|TRBJ1-4|many|TRBV20-1
TGCAGTGCCCCAGTCGGGGGAACAGGAAATGAAAAACTGTTTTTT
CSAPVGGTGNEKLFF
>.|TRBJ2-3|many|TRBV19
TGTGCCAGTAGCCAATCCGGAACTAGCACAGATACGCAGTATTTT
CASSQSGTSTDTQYF
>.|TRBJ1-5|.|TRBV29-1
TGCAGCCCAAAGCGGGGGGAAGGGGCCAATCAGCCCCAGCATTTT
CSPKRGEGANQPQHF
>.|TRBJ2-2|.|TRBV29-1
TGCAGCGTTGATAGCAACACCGGGGAGCTGTTTTTT
CSVDSNTGELFF
>TRBD1|TRBJ1-5|.|TRBV27
TGTGCCAGCAGTATAGACAGGGGCGATCAGCCCCAGCATTTT
CASSIDRGDQPQHF
>TRBD2|TRBJ2-3|.|TRBV7-2
TGTGCCAGCAGCTTAGAGGGAGGGCCTCTGTCAGATACGCAGTATTTT
CASSLEGGPLSDTQYF
>.|TRBJ1-2|few|TRBV28
TGTGCCAGCAGTTTCCCCGACAGCATCCTTAACTATGGCTACACCTTC
CASSFPDSILNYGYTF
>TRBD1|TRBJ2-7|.|TRBV7-6
TGTGCCAGCAGCTCAGGGACAGGGGTCGAGCAGTACTTC
CASSSGTGVEQYF
>.|TRBJ2-7|few|TRBV6-2/TRBV6-3
TGTGCCAGCAGCAGACCCTGGGACCTCTCCTACGAGCAGTACTTC
CASSRPWDLSYEQYF
>.|TRBJ2-7|many|TRBV11-2
TGTGCCAGCGGGAAGACTCCTCAGGGCGAGCAGTACTTC
CASGKTPQGEQYF
>TRBD2|TRBJ2-5|many|TRBV4-1
TGCGCCAGCAGCCAAGCAGCGGGAGTGGCCCAAGAGACCCAGTACTTC
CASSQAAGVAQETQYF
>.|TRBJ1-1|few|TRBV18
TGTGCCAGCTCACCCCAGGTGGAGGGGAGTGAAGCTTTCTTT
CASSPQVEGSEAFF
>TRBD1|TRBJ1-6|.|TRBV28
TGTGCCAGCAACCTGGGACAGGGAAATTCACCCCTCCACTTT
CASNLGQGNSPLHF
>.|TRBJ2-7|.|TRBV7-9
TGTGCCGGCAGCTCCCCGCGCGGGACAGATGCAGGGGAGCAGTACTTC
CAGSSPRGTDAGEQYF
>.|TRBJ2-7|many|TRBV14
TGTGCCAGCAGCCAATCGGGAAACGAGCAGTACTTC
CASSQSGNEQYF
>.|TRBJ1-3|few|TRBV4-3
TGCGCCAGCAGCCAAACGAACAGGGCCATCTCTGGAAACACCATATATTTT
CASSQTNRAISGNTIYF
>.|TRBJ2-7|few|TRBV7-2
TGTGCCAGCAGCCCGGAGGGTGGTTTCTACGAGCAGTACTTC
CASSPEGGFYEQYF
>.|TRBJ2-6|.|TRBV7-9
TGTGCCAGCAGCTTAGGACACCTCGTTTGGGGGGCCAACGTCCTGACTTTC
CASSLGHLVWGANVLTF
>.|TRBJ1-2|.|TRBV6-5
TGTGCCAGCAGTAAACAGGGAAATGGCTACACCTTC
CASSKQGNGYTF